Here is one T cell receptor beta chain with its context. It was CD45RO-negative cells, positively selected for CCR7, that made up naive CD8 cells, with terminally differentiated effector memory CD45RA+ cells excluded. Trimming at V came to 0 bases and at J to 10 bases, leaving 8 bases not matched to a gene. There are 14 residues in the CDR3. CDR1 is SQVTM, CDR2 ANQGSEA, per germline. Assay: immunoSEQ multiplex PCR; the TCRdb copy retains only in-frame clones and omits some. Among around 2,000,000 clones listed, roughly 91% were seen once. The data derive from a study of shared clonotypes between healthy human individuals.

The material sequenced was naive CD8+ T cells from PBMCs. This sequence joins TRBV29-1 and TRBJ2-1, with 8 bases fitting TRBD2. This TCR came from a man between 18 and 29 years old in good health. Some clones in this sample may be carry-over from other donors' samples. In DNA form, the CDR3 reads TGCAGCGTTGAAGAGGCTAGCGGGTTCAGGGAGCAGTTCTTC. As protein: CSVEEASGFREQFF.